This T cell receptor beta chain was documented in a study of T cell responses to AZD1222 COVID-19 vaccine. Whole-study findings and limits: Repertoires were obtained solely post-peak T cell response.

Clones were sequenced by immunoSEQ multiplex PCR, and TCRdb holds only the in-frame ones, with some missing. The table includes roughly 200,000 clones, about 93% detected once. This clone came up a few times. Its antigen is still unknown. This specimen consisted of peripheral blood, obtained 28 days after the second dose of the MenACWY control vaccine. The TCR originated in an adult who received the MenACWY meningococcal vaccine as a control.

CDR3 in amino acids: CASSLGLGRMTNGYTF. The CDR3 DNA follows: TGTGCCAGCAGCTTAGGATTGGGACGCATGACAAATGGCTACACCTTC. V gene TRBV7-2 combines with J gene TRBJ1-2, with D perhaps TRBD1 (5 bases). The length of the CDR3 is 16 residues. Germline CDR1 SGHTA, CDR2 FQGNSA. The V and J ends lost 1 base and 6 bases respectively, with 18 bases between them.